This T cell receptor beta chain was found in a study of T-cell reconstitution after alpha-beta-depleted transplantation in children. Study results and caveats: Some patients' high day-60 TCRbeta diversity was attributed to recipient cells surviving conditioning. Where alpha-beta T cells came from about two months after transplant was reportedly several hundred expanded graft clones. After one year, T-cell counts and TCRbeta diversity mostly came from new T cells.

Note on this clonotype: The antigen remains undetermined.

Germline V gene sequence: CDR1 SNHLY, CDR2 FYNNEI. The CDR3 is 13 amino acids. The ends lost 9 bases at V and 0 bases at J; junction bases unmatched: 1. During its preparation, the TCRbeta library received unique molecular identifiers. TCRdb analysed the PCR reads with MiXCR anew, one entry per CDR3 protein. The data contain 450,000 to 550,000 distinct CDR3 sequences, roughly 10% of them singletons. This clonotype originated in a female patient aged 2-15 years who had a stem cell transplant for aplastic anemia, so the T cells may come from the graft donor. Material: PBMCs, mostly from graft donor cells, obtained 180 days after TCRalphabeta/CD19-depleted stem cell transplant. The rearrangement links TRBV2 to TRBJ2-1; 8 bases align to TRBD2. CDR3 nucleotide sequence: TGTGCCAGGGGGACTAGCTCCTACAATGAGCAGTTCTTC. This codes for CARGTSSYNEQFF.